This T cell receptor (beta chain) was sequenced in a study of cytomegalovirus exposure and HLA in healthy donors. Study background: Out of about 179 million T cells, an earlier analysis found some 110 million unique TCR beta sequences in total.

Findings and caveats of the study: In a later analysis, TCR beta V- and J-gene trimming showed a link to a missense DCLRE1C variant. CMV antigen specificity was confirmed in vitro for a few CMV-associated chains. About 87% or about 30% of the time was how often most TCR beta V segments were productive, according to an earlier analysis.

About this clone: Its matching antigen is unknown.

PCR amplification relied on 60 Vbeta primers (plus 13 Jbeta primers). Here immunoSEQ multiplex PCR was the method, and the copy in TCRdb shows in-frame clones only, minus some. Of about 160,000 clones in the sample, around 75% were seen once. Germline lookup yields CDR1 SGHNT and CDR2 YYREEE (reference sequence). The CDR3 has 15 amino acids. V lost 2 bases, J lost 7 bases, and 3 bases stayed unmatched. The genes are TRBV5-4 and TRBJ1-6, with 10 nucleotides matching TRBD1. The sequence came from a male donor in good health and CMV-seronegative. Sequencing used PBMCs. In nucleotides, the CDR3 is TGTGCCAGCAGCTTACCGGGACAGGGGAATTCACCCCTCCACTTT. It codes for CASSLPGQGNSPLHF.